The 3 T cell receptor beta chains given below trace back to one sample, sequenced in a study of identifying expanded T cells in peripheral blood. This table comes from immunoSEQ multiplex PCR, and its TCRdb copy is limited to in-frame clones, with some not included. The sample lists about 74,000 clones; approximately 84% were seen once. Source material: blood. These TCRs come from a person aged 18 to 69 in good health.

The V gene is TRBV19, the J gene TRBJ2-1; D may be TRBD1 or TRBD2 (5 bases each). V lost 6 bases to trimming and J lost 0 bases, with 12 bases between them. Per the germline V gene, CDR1 is LNHDA and CDR2 is SQIVND (reference sequence). The CDR3 extends over 15 amino acids. CDR3 region: CASREDMSSYNEQFF. In DNA, the CDR3 is TGTGCCAGTAGGGAGGACATGAGCTCCTACAATGAGCAGTTCTTC.

This rearrangement joins TRBV9 to TRBJ2-1; possibly TRBD1 for D (6 bases). The CDR3 covers 16 residues. In germline, CDR1 is SGDLS, CDR2 YYNGEE. V was shortened by 0 bases and J by 2 bases, with 12 bases between the two germline ends. CDR3 residues: CASSVAQDRPYNEQFF. The CDR3 DNA sequence: TGTGCCAGCAGCGTAGCTCAGGACAGACCCTACAATGAGCAGTTCTTC.

This rearrangement joins TRBV28 to TRBJ2-7; 9 nucleotides agree with TRBD2. This CDR3 spans 16 amino acids. Per the germline V gene, CDR1 is MDHEN and CDR2 is SYDVKM. V gave up 4 bases and J gave up 0 bases; unmatched junction bases: 7. CDR3 nucleotide sequence: TGTGCCAGCAGTTACGCTAGCGGGGATTACTCCTACGAGCAGTACTTC. Protein product: CASSYASGDYSYEQYF.